Listed here is a single T cell receptor (beta chain). Per the germline V gene, CDR1 is SGHTA and CDR2 is FQGTGA. CDR3 length: 14 residues. Trimming removed 2 bases from V and 3 bases from J; junction bases left unmatched: 0. Methods used by the authors: Quantification of nucleated cells was approximated via reference gene primer amplification. Some clones are missing from TCRdb's copy, which holds only in-frame ones; the method was immunoSEQ multiplex PCR. The DNA gave D and trimming, while V, J and clone size come from that table. The sample carries about 190,000 clones, 65% to 85% recorded once. These data belong to a study of blood T cell repertoires in COVID-19. The study recruited people aged about 18 to 89 years across more than 20 US areas. Clinical history as reported by participants underpinned cohort assignment.

The sample comprised PBMCs or T cells enriched from blood (not recorded which). V and J are TRBV7-3 and TRBJ2-2; 7 bases map to TRBD1. This clonotype was sampled from a woman aged 25 to 39 who had recovered from COVID-19. CDR3 sequence (DNA): TGTGCCAGCAGCTTAGACAGGGACACCGGGGAGCTGTTTTTT. It is translated as CASSLDRDTGELFF. Combining the CDR3 with reference TRBV7-3 and TRBJ2-2 gives the whole variable domain GAGVSQTPSNKVTEKGKYVELRCDPISGHTALYWYRQSLGQGPEFLIYFQGTGAADDSGLPNDRFFAVRPEGSVSTLKIQRTERGDSAVYLCASSLDRDTGELFFGEGSRLTVL.